This TCR beta chain was sequenced for a study of T cell responses to AZD1222 COVID-19 vaccine. V shed 3 bases, J shed 1 base, and the junction held 8 bases outside the gene matches. The CDR3 runs to 17 residues. CDR1 and CDR2 (germline): SGHRS, YFSETQ. On this clone itself: What it binds is not known.

TCRdb's copy holds only in-frame clones and misses some; the assay was immunoSEQ multiplex PCR. The table records fewer than 130,000 clones, roughly 92% of them present only once. Findings and limits, study-wide: Donor demographics were predominantly white British with a female majority; clonal diversity may be underestimated. At 160-218 and 743-854, vaccine-associated CD4 TCRs were dominant, and they spanned spike. The study reported that nearly half of spike-specific TCRs target unmutated variant regions. Once two AZD1222 doses were given, Spike-specific TCR breadth and depth went up.

The sample consisted of peripheral blood, taken 28 days after the second AZD1222 dose. The receptor's source is an adult who received the AZD1222 COVID-19 vaccine. The chain uses TRBV5-1 and TRBJ2-2, with 8 bases fitting TRBD1. The CDR3, as DNA: TGCGCCAGCAGCTCGCTGACAGGGGCCTTGAACACCGGGGAGCTGTTTTTT. Its protein product is CASSSLTGALNTGELFF. Complete variable domain (other parts from reference TRBV5-1 and TRBJ2-2): KAGVTQTPRYLIKTRGQQVTLSCSPISGHRSVSWYQQTPGQGLQFLFEYFSETQRNKGNFPGRFSGRQFSNSRSEMNVSTLELGDSALYLCASSSLTGALNTGELFFGEGSRLTVL.